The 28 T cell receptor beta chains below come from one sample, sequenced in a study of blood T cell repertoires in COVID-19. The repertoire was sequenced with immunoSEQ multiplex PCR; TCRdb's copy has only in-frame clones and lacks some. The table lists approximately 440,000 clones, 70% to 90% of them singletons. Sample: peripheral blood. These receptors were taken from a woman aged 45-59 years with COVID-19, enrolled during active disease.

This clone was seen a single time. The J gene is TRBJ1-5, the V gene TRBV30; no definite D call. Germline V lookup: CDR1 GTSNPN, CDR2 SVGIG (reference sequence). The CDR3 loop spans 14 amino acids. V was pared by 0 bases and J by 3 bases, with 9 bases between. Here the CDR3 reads CAWSVTGYNQPQHF. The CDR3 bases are TGTGCCTGGAGTGTAACGGGGTACAATCAGCCCCAGCATTTT.

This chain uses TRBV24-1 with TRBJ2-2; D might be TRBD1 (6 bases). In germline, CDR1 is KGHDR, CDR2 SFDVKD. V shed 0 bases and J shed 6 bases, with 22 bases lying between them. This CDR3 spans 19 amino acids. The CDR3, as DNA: TGTGCCACCAGTGATTTGATTCCCACACAGGGTAAAGGGGCCGGGGAGCTGTTTTTT. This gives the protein CATSDLIPTQGKGAGELFF.

The CDR3 here is CASGRANYGYTF. CDR3 nucleotides: TGTGCCAGCGGTCGGGCTAACTATGGCTACACCTTC. The V call is TRBV27, the J call TRBJ1-2; D not resolved. Trimming stripped 8 bases from V and 0 bases from J, with 7 bases between. CDR3 length: 12 residues. Germline lookup yields CDR1 MNHEY and CDR2 SMNVEV (reference sequence).

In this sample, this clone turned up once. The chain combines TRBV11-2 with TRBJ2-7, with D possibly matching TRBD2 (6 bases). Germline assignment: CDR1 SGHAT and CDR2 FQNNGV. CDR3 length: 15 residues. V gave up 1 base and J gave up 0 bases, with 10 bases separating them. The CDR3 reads CASSLAGGASYEQYF. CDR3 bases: TGTGCCAGCAGCTTAGCTGGCGGGGCCTCCTACGAGCAGTACTTC.

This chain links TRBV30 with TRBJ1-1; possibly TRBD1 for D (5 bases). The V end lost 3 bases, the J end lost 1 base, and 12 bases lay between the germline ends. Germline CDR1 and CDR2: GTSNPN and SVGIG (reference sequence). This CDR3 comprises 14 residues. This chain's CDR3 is CAWRDITGNTEAFF. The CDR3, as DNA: TGTGCCTGGAGAGACATCACAGGGAACACTGAAGCTTTCTTT. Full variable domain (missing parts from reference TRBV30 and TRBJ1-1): SQTIHQWPATLVQPVGSPLSLECTVEGTSNPNLYWYRQAAGRGLQLLFYSVGIGQISSEVPQNLSASRPQDRQFILSSKKLLLSDSGFYLCAWRDITGNTEAFFGQGTRLTVV.

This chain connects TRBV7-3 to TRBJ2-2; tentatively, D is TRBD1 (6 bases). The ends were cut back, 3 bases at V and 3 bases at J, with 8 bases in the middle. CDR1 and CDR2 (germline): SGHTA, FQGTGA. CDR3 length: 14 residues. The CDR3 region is CASSFNRDTGELFF. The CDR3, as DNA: TGTGCCAGCAGCTTTAACAGGGACACCGGGGAGCTGTTTTTT. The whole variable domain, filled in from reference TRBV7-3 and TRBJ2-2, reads GAGVSQTPSNKVTEKGKYVELRCDPISGHTALYWYRQSLGQGPEFLIYFQGTGAADDSGLPNDRFFAVRPEGSVSTLKIQRTERGDSAVYLCASSFNRDTGELFFGEGSRLTVL.

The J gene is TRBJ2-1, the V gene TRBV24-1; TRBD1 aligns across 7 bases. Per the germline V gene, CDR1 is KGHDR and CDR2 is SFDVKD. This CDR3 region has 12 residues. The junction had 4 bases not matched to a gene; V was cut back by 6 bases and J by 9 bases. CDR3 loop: CATSKGGGEQFF. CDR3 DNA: TGTGCCACCAGTAAAGGGGGCGGTGAGCAGTTCTTC.

This CDR3 is CAWTGYLNYGYTF. The CDR3 coding sequence is TGTGCCTGGACAGGGTACCTTAACTATGGCTACACCTTC. The chain joins TRBV30 to TRBJ1-2, with D perhaps matching TRBD1 (5 bases). Germline lookup yields CDR1 GTSNPN and CDR2 SVGIG (reference sequence). CDR3 length: 13 amino acids. Deletions cut 4 bases from V and 1 base from J, with 10 bases between.

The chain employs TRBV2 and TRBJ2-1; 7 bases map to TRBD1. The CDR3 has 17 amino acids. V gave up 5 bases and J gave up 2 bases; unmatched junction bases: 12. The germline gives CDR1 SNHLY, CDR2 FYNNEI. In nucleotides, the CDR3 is TGTGCCAGCAGTAAGACAGGGCCCCTGGAAACCTACAATGAGCAGTTCTTC. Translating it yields CASSKTGPLETYNEQFF.

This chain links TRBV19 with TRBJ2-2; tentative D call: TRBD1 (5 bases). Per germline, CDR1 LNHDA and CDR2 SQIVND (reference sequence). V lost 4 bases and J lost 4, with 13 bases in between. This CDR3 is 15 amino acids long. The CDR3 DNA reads TGTGCCAGTAGTACGTGGCAGGGTACCACCGGGGAGCTGTTTTTT. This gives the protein CASSTWQGTTGELFF.

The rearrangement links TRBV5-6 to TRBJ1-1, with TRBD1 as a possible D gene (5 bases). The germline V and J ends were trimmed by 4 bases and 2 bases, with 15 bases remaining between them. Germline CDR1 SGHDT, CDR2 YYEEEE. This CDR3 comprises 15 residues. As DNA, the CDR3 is TGTGCCAGCAGCAGGGCGGGGGGGTTAAACACTGAAGCTTTCTTT. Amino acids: CASSRAGGLNTEAFF.

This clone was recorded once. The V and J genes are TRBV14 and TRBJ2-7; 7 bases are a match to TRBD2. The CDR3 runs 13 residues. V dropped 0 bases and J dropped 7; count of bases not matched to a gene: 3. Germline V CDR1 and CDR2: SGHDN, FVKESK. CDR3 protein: CASSQDVGGEQYF. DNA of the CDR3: TGTGCCAGCAGCCAAGATGTCGGGGGGGAGCAGTACTTC.

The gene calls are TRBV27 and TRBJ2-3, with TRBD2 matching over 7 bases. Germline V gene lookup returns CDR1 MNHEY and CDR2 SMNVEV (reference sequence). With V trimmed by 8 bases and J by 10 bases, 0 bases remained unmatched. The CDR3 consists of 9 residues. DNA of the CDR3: TGTGCCAGCGGGAGGGCGCAGTATTTT. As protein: CASGRAQYF.

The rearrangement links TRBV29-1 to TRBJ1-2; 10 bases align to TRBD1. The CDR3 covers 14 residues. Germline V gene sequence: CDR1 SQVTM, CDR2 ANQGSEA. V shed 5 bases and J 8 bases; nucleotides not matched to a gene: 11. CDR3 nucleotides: TGCAGCGTTCAAAGGACAGGGGGGGATAAAGGCTACACCTTC. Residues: CSVQRTGGDKGYTF. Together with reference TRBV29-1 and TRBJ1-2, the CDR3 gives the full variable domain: SAVISQKPSRDICQRGTSLTIQCQVDSQVTMMFWYRQQPGQSLTLIATANQGSEATYESGFVIDKFPISRPNLTFSTLTVSNMSPEDSSIYLCSVQRTGGDKGYTFGSGTRLTVV.

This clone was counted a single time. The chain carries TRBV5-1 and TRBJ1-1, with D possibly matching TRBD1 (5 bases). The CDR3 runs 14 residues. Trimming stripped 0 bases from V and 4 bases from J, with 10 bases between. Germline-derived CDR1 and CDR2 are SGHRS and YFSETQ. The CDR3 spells CASSLEGAITEAFF. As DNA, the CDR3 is TGCGCCAGCAGCTTGGAAGGGGCCATCACTGAAGCTTTCTTT.

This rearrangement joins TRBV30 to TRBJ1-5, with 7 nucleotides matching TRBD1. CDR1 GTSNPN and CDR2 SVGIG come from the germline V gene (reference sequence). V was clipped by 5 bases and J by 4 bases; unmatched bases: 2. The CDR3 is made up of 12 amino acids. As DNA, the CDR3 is TGTGCCTGGGGGACAGTTAATCAGCCCCAGCATTTT. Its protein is CAWGTVNQPQHF.

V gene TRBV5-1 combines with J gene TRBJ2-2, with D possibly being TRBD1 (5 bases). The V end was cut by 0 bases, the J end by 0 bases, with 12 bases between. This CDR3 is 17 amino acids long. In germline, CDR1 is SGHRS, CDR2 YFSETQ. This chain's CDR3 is CASSLEIRTTNTGELFF. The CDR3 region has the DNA TGCGCCAGCAGCTTGGAAATTCGGACAACGAACACCGGGGAGCTGTTTTTT.

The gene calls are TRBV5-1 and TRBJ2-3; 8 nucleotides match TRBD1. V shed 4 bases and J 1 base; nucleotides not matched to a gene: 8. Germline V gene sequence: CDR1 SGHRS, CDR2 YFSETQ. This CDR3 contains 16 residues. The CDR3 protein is CASSMTPGQGTDTQYF. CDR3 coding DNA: TGCGCCAGCAGCATGACTCCGGGACAGGGCACAGATACGCAGTATTTT.

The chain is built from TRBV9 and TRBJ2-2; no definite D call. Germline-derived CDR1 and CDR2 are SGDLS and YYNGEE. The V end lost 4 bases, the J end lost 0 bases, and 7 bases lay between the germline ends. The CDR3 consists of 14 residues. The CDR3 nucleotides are TGTGCCAGCAGCCCCAGGACGAACACCGGGGAGCTGTTTTTT. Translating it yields CASSPRTNTGELFF.

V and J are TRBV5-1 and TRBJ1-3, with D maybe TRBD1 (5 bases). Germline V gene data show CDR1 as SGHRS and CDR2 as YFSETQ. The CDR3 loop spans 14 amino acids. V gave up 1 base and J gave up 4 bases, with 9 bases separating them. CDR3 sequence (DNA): TGCGCCAGCAGCTTGAGGGGAACGGGAAACACCATATATTTT. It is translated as CASSLRGTGNTIYF. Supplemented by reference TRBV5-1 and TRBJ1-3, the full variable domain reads KAGVTQTPRYLIKTRGQQVTLSCSPISGHRSVSWYQQTPGQGLQFLFEYFSETQRNKGNFPGRFSGRQFSNSRSEMNVSTLELGDSALYLCASSLRGTGNTIYFGEGSWLTVV.

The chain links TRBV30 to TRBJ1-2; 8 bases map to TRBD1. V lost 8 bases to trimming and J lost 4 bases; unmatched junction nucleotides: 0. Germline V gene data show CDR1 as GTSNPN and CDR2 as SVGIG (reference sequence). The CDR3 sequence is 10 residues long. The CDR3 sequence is CAGQGYGYTF. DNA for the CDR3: TGTGCCGGACAGGGCTATGGCTACACCTTC.

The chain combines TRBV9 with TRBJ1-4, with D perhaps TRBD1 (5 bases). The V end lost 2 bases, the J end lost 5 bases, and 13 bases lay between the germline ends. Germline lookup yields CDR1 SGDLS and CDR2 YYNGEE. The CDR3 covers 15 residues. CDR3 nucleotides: TGTGCCAGCAGCGTGGGGGGAAGAGACAATGAAAAACTGTTTTTT. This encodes CASSVGGRDNEKLFF.

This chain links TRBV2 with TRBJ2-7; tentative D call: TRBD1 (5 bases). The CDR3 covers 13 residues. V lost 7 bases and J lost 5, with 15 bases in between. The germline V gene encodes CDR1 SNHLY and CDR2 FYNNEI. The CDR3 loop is CASKGQGLDEQYF. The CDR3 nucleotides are TGTGCCAGCAAGGGGCAGGGATTGGACGAGCAGTACTTC.

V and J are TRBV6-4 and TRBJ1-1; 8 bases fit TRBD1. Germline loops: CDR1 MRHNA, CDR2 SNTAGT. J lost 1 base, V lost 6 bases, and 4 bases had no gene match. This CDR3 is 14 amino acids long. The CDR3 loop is CASRPGTGNTEAFF. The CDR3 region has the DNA TGTGCCAGCAGACCGGGGACAGGGAACACTGAAGCTTTCTTT.

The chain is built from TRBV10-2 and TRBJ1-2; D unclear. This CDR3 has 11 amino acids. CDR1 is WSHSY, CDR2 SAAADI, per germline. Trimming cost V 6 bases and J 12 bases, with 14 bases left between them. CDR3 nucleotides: TGCGCCAGCAGCTCAGGCGAATGGAACACCTTC. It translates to CASSSGEWNTF.

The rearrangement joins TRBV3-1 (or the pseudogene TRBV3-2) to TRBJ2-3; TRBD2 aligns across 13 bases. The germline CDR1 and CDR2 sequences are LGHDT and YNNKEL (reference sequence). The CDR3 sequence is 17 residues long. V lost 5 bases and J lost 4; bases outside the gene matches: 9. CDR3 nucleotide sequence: TGTGCCAGCAGCTCCCGACTAGCGGGGGGTGGGGCAGATACGCAGTATTTT. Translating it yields CASSSRLAGGGADTQYF.

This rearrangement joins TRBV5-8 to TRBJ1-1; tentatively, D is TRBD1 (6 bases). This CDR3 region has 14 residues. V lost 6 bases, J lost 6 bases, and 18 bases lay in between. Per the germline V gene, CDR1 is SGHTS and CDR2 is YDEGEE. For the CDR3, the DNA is TGTGCCAGCACCCCGGGACATACTATTGCTGAAGCTTTCTTT. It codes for CASTPGHTIAEAFF.

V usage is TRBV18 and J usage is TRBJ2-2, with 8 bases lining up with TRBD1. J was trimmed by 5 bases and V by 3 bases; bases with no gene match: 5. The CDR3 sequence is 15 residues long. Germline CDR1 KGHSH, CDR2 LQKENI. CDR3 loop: CASSPVGQGTGELFF. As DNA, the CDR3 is TGTGCCAGCTCACCTGTCGGACAGGGAACCGGGGAGCTGTTTTTT.